Shown below are 8 T cell receptor beta chains from a single sample sequenced in a study of OX40 agonist ivuxolimab in advanced cancers. Sequenced by immunoSEQ multiplex PCR; TCRdb stores in-frame clones only, minus some. The repertoire holds roughly 34,000 clones, roughly 80% seen once, with roughly 9.8% in the top ten. The starting material was CD4+ or CD8+ T cells sorted from blood, obtained in a trial of the OX40 agonist ivuxolimab. The receptors stem from an adult with an advanced solid tumor such as melanoma, head and neck, liver or kidney cancer.

This clone was observed a handful of times. This sequence joins TRBV23-1 and TRBJ1-1; no clear D. TRBV23-1 falls under the ORF class, with uncertain function. The ends were cut back, 4 bases at V and 1 base at J, with 10 bases in the middle. CDR3 length equals 14 residues. In nucleotides, the CDR3 is TGCGCCAGCAGTCTTGGACCTAGGAACACTGAAGCTTTCTTT. The encoded protein is CASSLGPRNTEAFF.

A word on this clone: Other DNA sequences in the sample encode the same CDR3. This sequence joins TRBV5-4 and TRBJ1-3, with D unresolved. Germline V lookup: CDR1 SGHNT, CDR2 YYREEE (reference sequence). Deletions cut 0 bases from V and 1 base from J, with 5 bases between. The CDR3 extends over 14 amino acids. In DNA form, the CDR3 reads TGTGCCAGCAGCTTGGGGCTATCTGGAAACACCATATATTTT. Translated: CASSLGLSGNTIYF.

The chain employs TRBV21-1 and TRBJ1-1; TRBD1, the table's D call, was not compared with the DNA. TRBV21-1 is deemed a pseudogene. The CDR3 is 13 amino acids. CDR3 nucleotides: TGTGCCAGCAGCAAAAAGGGGGCCCTAAAAATCTTCTTT. It specifies CASSKKGALKIFF.

The rearrangement links TRBV6-5 to TRBJ1-2, with 9 bases lining up with TRBD1. Germline V gene lookup returns CDR1 MNHEY and CDR2 SVGAGI. CDR3 size: 15 residues. V trimming: 6 bases; J trimming: 6 bases; junction bases outside the gene matches: 11. CDR3 DNA sequence: TGTGCCAGCAGGGACGGGACAGGGTACAAGGATGGCTACACCTTC. Translating it yields CASRDGTGYKDGYTF.

V is TRBV11-3 and J is TRBJ1-3; D uncertain. The V and J ends lost 5 bases and 4 bases respectively, with 9 bases between them. This CDR3 is 13 amino acids long. Germline CDR1 SGHNT, CDR2 YENEEA. CDR3: CASSTQGGNTIYF. The CDR3 DNA follows: TGTGCCAGCAGCACCCAAGGGGGAAACACCATATATTTT.

This clone was observed a few times. V and J are TRBV5-1 and TRBJ2-5; D is possibly TRBD1 (5 bases). Germline V gene sequence: CDR1 SGHRS, CDR2 YFSETQ. This CDR3 comprises 14 residues. V lost 1 base and J 5 bases, leaving 12 bases between the germline ends. The CDR3 DNA reads TGCGCCAGCAGCTTGTCTACATGGGGCGAGACCCAGTACTTC. Amino acids: CASSLSTWGETQYF. The full variable domain, with the rest looked up from reference TRBV5-1 and TRBJ2-5, is KAGVTQTPRYLIKTRGQQVTLSCSPISGHRSVSWYQQTPGQGLQFLFEYFSETQRNKGNFPGRFSGRQFSNSRSEMNVSTLELGDSALYLCASSLSTWGETQYFGPGTRLLVL.

The gene calls are TRBV19 and TRBJ1-4, with a tentative D call TRBD1 (5 bases). Germline V lookup: CDR1 LNHDA, CDR2 SQIVND (reference sequence). V was clipped by 5 bases and J by 8 bases, with 6 bases between them. This CDR3 spans 11 amino acids. As DNA, the CDR3 is TGTGCCAGTAGTGCAGGGGAAAAACTGTTTTTT. Amino acids: CASSAGEKLFF.

This clone occurred once. The chain has TRBV7-9 and TRBJ1-1, with no clear D. Trimming removed 3 bases at V and 1 base at J, with 9 bases between. The CDR3 covers 14 residues. Germline V gene sequence: CDR1 SEHNR, CDR2 FQNEAQ (reference sequence). The CDR3 reads CASSLGSPNTEAFF. The CDR3 DNA sequence: TGTGCCAGCAGCTTGGGCAGCCCGAACACTGAAGCTTTCTTT.